This TCR beta chain was observed in a study of vaccination effects on CD4 cells after COVID-19. Profiling relied on immunoSEQ multiplex PCR, and the TCRdb table lists in-frame clones only, not all of them. The sample holds tens of thousands of clones, just under 75% seen once. Germline V gene data show CDR1 as LGHNA and CDR2 as YNFKEQ. CDR3 size: 17 residues. Losses at the gene ends were 4 bases for V and 5 bases for J; bases not matched to a gene: 8. Cultured cells yielded isolated CD4+ T cells after around 10 days. Participants got two doses of BNT162b2 or mRNA-1273 vaccine. Regarding this clone: Its antigen is still unknown.

Sample: CD4+ T cells from PBMCs cultured without peptide, taken after COVID-19 vaccination. The clonotype comes from a human donor who received a COVID-19 vaccine. The gene calls are TRBV4-2 and TRBJ2-1, with TRBD2 matching over 13 bases. CDR3 sequence (DNA): TGTGCCAGCAGCCCCGGACTAGCGGGAGTAATTGACAATGAGCAGTTCTTC. It encodes CASSPGLAGVIDNEQFF.